The clone carrying this TCR beta chain was seen only a few times. Its matching antigen is unknown. TCRdb called the 5' RACE reads again in MiXCR, with one record for every CDR3 protein. The sample lists around 310,000 distinct CDR3 sequences; over 3.5% were seen once. The data originate from a study of T cells after yellow fever vaccination. Study observations and caveats: The study re-detected most primary-vaccination clones after the booster (96% CD4, around 89% CD8). The secondary response was weaker but peaked faster, day 5 versus 15.

The CDR3 contains 20 residues. V lost 4 bases and J lost 0, with 26 bases in between. Per the germline V gene, CDR1 is SGHNT and CDR2 is YENEEA. This sequence was found in a young man who received the YFV17D yellow fever vaccine. The specimen was PBMCs, collected 15 days after the yellow fever booster vaccination. This rearrangement joins TRBV11-3 to TRBJ2-3; D may be TRBD1 (6 bases). The CDR3 sequence: CASSYEAVKSFRGSTDTQYF. The CDR3, as DNA: TGTGCCAGCAGCTATGAAGCAGTGAAGTCCTTCAGGGGAAGCACAGATACGCAGTATTTT.